Listed below are T cell receptor beta chains from one sample, sequenced in a study of beta chain features in type 1 diabetes. Assay used: immunoSEQ multiplex PCR; TCRdb lists only in-frame clones, some missing. The profile covers roughly 250,000 clones, with more than 9% appearing a single time and just under 0.035% taken by the ten largest. The sequenced sample consisted of naive CD4+ T cells from blood. These receptors all come from a woman aged 18-29 years in good health. The CDR3 runs from the conserved cysteine through the conserved F or W. D genes are given only for firm matches. Size is stated for part of the rows, as once, few or many counts, or as a class when the clone is expanded.

V	length	size	D	J	DNA	CDR3
TRBV5-6	14	NA	NA	TRBJ2-1	TGTGCCAGCAACAGGGTGGACTCCTACAATGAGCAGTTCTTC	CASNRVDSYNEQFF
TRBV5-1	16	few	NA	TRBJ2-3	TGCGCCAGCAGCCCGGCGGGGTTCTCAAGCACAGATACGCAGTATTTT	CASSPAGFSSTDTQYF
TRBV6-5	14	few	TRBD1	TRBJ1-2	TGTGCCAGCAGTGGAGACAGGGCCTCCTATGGCTACACCTTC	CASSGDRASYGYTF
TRBV5-6	14	few	NA	TRBJ1-5	TGTGCCAGCAGCTTGCAGGGCAGCAATCAGCCCCAGCATTTT	CASSLQGSNQPQHF
TRBV5-1	13	few	NA	TRBJ2-7	TGCGCCAGCAGCCCGATTGACAGCTACGAGCAGTACTTC	CASSPIDSYEQYF
TRBV29-1	11	many	TRBD1	TRBJ2-1	TGCAGCCTGACAGGGGGGGGTGAGCAGTTCTTC	CSLTGGGEQFF
TRBV5-1	15	few	TRBD1	TRBJ1-4	TGCGCCAGCAGCCCTACAGGGGGGGTCAATGAAAAACTGTTTTTT	CASSPTGGVNEKLFF
TRBV18	19	NA	TRBD1	TRBJ2-2	TGTGCCAGCTCACCCAAAACTCTACAGGGGGCCTCGAACACCGGGGAGCTGTTTTTT	CASSPKTLQGASNTGELFF
TRBV9	13	few	NA	TRBJ2-2	TGTGCCAGCAGCGTAGGAGGCACCGGGGAGCTGTTTTTT	CASSVGGTGELFF
TRBV18	15	NA	NA	TRBJ1-1	TGTGCCAGCTCACGAGGAGACGGAGGGAACACTGAAGCTTTCTTT	CASSRGDGGNTEAFF
TRBV10-3	13	NA	NA	TRBJ2-7	TGTGCCATCAGTGAGGTCAGGGCCTACGAGCAGTACTTC	CAISEVRAYEQYF